One and the same sample provided the 14 T cell receptor beta chains below, sequenced in a study of OX40 agonist ivuxolimab in advanced cancers. Libraries were built with the immunoSEQ multiplex PCR assay. What TCRdb holds here is the immuneACCESS table cut down to in-frame rearrangements. Part of the clones is not present; checked against another copy, under half of the missing clones reflect an unresolved V gene, and the others are unexplained. The table for this sample lists tens of thousands of clones; about 85% of them were counted only once. The ten top clones hold 2% of the sample. Sequencing was performed on CD4+ or CD8+ T cells sorted from blood, taken in a trial of the OX40 agonist ivuxolimab. The receptors here all came from an adult with an advanced solid tumor such as melanoma, head and neck, liver or kidney cancer.

The V call is TRBV28, the J call TRBJ2-2; no clear D. This CDR3 has 13 residues. CDR1 is MDHEN and CDR2 is SYDVKM in the germline V gene. The V end was cut by 3 bases, the J end by 4 bases, with 6 bases between. The CDR3: CASSLSLTGELFF. CDR3 nucleotide sequence: TGTGCCAGCAGTTTGTCCCTCACCGGGGAGCTGTTTTTT.

The chain joins TRBV2 to TRBJ2-2; 7 nucleotides agree with TRBD1. Looked up from germline, CDR1 is SNHLY and CDR2 is FYNNEI. The V segment lost 7 bases and the J segment 1 base; nucleotides outside the gene matches: 9. This CDR3 has 16 residues. CDR3 protein: CASNRQGPKNTGELFF. The CDR3 DNA is TGTGCCAGCAATAGACAGGGCCCCAAGAACACCGGGGAGCTGTTTTTT.

The chain recombines TRBV18 with TRBJ1-1, with 7 bases aligning to TRBD1. CDR1 and CDR2 (germline): KGHSH, LQKENI. This CDR3 has 17 amino acids. Trimming removed 1 base from V and 4 bases from J; junction bases left unmatched: 12. CDR3 in amino acids: CASSPRINQGGGTEAFF. CDR3 in DNA: TGTGCCAGCTCACCACGAATTAACCAAGGGGGCGGCACTGAAGCTTTCTTT.

This chain uses TRBV19 with TRBJ1-1; no definite D call. Per the germline V gene, CDR1 is LNHDA and CDR2 is SQIVND (reference sequence). The CDR3 totals 14 residues. The ends were cut back, 6 bases at V and 0 bases at J, with 11 bases in the middle. CDR3 nucleotides: TGTGCCAGTAGACGGGCGGACCTGAACACTGAAGCTTTCTTT. This translates into CASRRADLNTEAFF.

V is TRBV4-1 and J is TRBJ1-1; D call uncertain. The CDR3 loop spans 14 amino acids. Trimming removed 4 bases at V and 4 bases at J, with 13 bases between. CDR1 MGHRA and CDR2 YSYEKL come from the germline V gene. CDR3 DNA: TGCGCCAGCAGCCCGGCCAGAGGAGGCACTGAAGCTTTCTTT. This sequence encodes CASSPARGGTEAFF.

This chain uses TRBV27 with TRBJ2-7; 8 positions match TRBD2. The germline gives CDR1 MNHEY, CDR2 SMNVEV (reference sequence). The CDR3 runs 15 residues. Losses at the gene ends were 2 bases for V and 5 bases for J; bases not matched to a gene: 8. The CDR3 nucleotides are TGTGCCAGCAGTTTACGGAGCGGGAGTAACGACGAGCAGTACTTC. Translated, it gives CASSLRSGSNDEQYF.

This clone was detected once. The chain is built from TRBV29-1 and TRBJ2-1; D gene uncertain. CDR1 SQVTM and CDR2 ANQGSEA come from the germline V gene. The CDR3 loop spans 14 amino acids. The V gene lost 4 bases and the J gene lost 4 bases, with 14 bases spanning the gap. In DNA, the CDR3 is TGCAGCGTTGTACCGACACCCTTATACAATGAGCAGTTCTTC. Its protein product is CSVVPTPLYNEQFF.

This clone was seen just once. The chain is built from TRBV14 and TRBJ2-2, with 11 bases identical to TRBD2. J lost 7 bases, V lost 1 base, and 8 bases had no gene match. Germline CDR1 reads SGHDN; CDR2 reads FVKESK. There are 17 residues in the CDR3. The CDR3: CASSQAMGLAASGELFF. The CDR3 nucleotides are TGTGCCAGCAGCCAAGCCATGGGACTAGCGGCTAGCGGGGAGCTGTTTTTT. Full variable domain (missing parts from reference TRBV14 and TRBJ2-2): EAGVTQFPSHSVIEKGQTVTLRCDPISGHDNLYWYRRVMGKEIKFLLHFVKESKQDESGMPNNRFLAERTGGTYSTLKVQPAELEDSGVYFCASSQAMGLAASGELFFGEGSRLTVL.

The rearrangement links TRBV20-1 to TRBJ2-3, with D uncertain. The germline CDR1 and CDR2 sequences are DFQATT and SNEGSKA (reference sequence). This CDR3 has 11 amino acids. The ends were cut back, 7 bases at V and 2 bases at J, with 7 bases in the middle. This chain's CDR3 is CSGAFTDTQYF. The CDR3 DNA reads TGCAGTGGGGCATTCACAGATACGCAGTATTTT.

This clone came up a few times. This chain joins TRBV30 and TRBJ1-6; 7 bases fit TRBD1. The CDR3 is made up of 16 amino acids. From germline, CDR1 is GTSNPN and CDR2 SVGIG (reference sequence). Trimming took 3 bases from V and 3 from J; bases not matched to a gene: 8. The CDR3 sequence is CAWRGEQGIYNSPLHF. Written as DNA, the CDR3 is TGTGCCTGGAGGGGAGAACAGGGGATCTATAATTCACCCCTCCACTTT.

This chain uses TRBV2 with TRBJ2-1, with D perhaps TRBD1 (5 bases). Germline CDR1 SNHLY, CDR2 FYNNEI. V dropped 10 bases and J dropped 0 bases, with 16 bases sitting between them. The CDR3 runs 15 residues. CDR3 sequence reads: CAIPPPGISYNEQFF. The DNA for the CDR3 is TGTGCCATCCCGCCCCCAGGGATCTCCTACAATGAGCAGTTCTTC.

About this clone: An end of the junction does not agree with germline; a read error may underlie this. The chain carries TRBV5-4 and TRBJ2-7; D is unclear. The length of the CDR3 is 13 residues. Germline-derived CDR1 and CDR2 are SGHNT and YYREEE (reference sequence). CDR3 nucleotides: TGTGCCAGCAGCTTGCGCAGCTCCTACGAGCAGCACTTC. This codes for CASSLRSSYEQHF.

The chain combines TRBV7-8 with TRBJ1-1, with 8 positions matching TRBD1. The germline V gene has CDR1 SGHVS and CDR2 FQNEAQ. The CDR3 is 14 amino acids. The V gene end was trimmed by 5 bases and the J gene end by 7 bases; junction bases not matched to a gene: 9. DNA for the CDR3: TGTGCCAGCAGCCCCGGACAGGGTCCTGGTGAAGCTTTCTTT. This sequence encodes CASSPGQGPGEAFF. Supplemented by reference TRBV7-8 and TRBJ1-1, the full variable domain reads GAGVSQSPRYKVAKRGQDVALRCDPISGHVSLFWYQQALGQGPEFLTYFQNEAQLDKSGLPSDRFFAERPEGSVSTLKIQRTQQEDSAVYLCASSPGQGPGEAFFGQGTRLTVV.

This CDR3 reads CASSEFGTHGYTF. CDR3 sequence (DNA): TGTGCCAGCAGTGAATTTGGGACGCATGGCTACACCTTC. The chain joins TRBV6-1 to TRBJ1-2, with D perhaps matching TRBD1 (5 bases). Trimming removed 2 bases at V and 6 bases at J, with 10 bases between. This CDR3 spans 13 amino acids. The germline V gene encodes CDR1 MNHNS and CDR2 SASEGT.